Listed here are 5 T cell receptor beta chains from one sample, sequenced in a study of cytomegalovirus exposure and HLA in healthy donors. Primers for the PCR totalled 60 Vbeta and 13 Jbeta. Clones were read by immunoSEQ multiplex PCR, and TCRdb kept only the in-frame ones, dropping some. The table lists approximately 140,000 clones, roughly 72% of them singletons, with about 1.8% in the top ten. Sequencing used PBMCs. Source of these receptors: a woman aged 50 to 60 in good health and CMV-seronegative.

The CDR3 spells CASSLKETQYF. DNA for the CDR3: TGTGCCAGCAGCCTAAAAGAGACCCAGTACTTC. The J gene is TRBJ2-5, the V gene TRBV6-6; no definite D call. The CDR3 spans 11 residues. Trimming took off 6 bases at V and 3 bases at J, with 5 bases between the two ends. Germline CDR1 reads MNHNY; CDR2 reads SVGAGI (reference sequence).

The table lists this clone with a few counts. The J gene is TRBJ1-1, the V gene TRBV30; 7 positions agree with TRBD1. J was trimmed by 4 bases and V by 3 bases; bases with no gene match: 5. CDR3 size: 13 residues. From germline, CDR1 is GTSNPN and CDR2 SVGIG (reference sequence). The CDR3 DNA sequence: TGTGCCTGGAGGCAGGGGGGAGGCACTGAAGCTTTCTTT. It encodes CAWRQGGGTEAFF.

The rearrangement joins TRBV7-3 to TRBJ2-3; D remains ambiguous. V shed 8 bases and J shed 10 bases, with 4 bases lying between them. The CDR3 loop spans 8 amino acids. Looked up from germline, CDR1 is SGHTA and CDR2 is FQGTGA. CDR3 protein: CASRAQYF. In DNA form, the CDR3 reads TGTGCCAGCCGGGCGCAGTATTTT.

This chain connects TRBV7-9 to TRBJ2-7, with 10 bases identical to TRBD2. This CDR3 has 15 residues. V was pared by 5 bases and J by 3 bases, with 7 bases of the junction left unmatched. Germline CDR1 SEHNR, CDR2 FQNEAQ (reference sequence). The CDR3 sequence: CASSRRSSGGYEQYF. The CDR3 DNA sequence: TGTGCCAGCAGCCGTCGATCTAGCGGGGGCTACGAGCAGTACTTC.

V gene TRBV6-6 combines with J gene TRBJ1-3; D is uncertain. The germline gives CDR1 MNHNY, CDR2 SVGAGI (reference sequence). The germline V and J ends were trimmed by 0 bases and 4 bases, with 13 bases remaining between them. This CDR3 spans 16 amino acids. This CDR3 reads CASSYSSQVEGNTIYF. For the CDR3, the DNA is TGTGCCAGCAGTTACTCGTCCCAGGTGGAAGGAAACACCATATATTTT.